This TCR beta chain was identified in a study of circulating CD8 cells and anti-PD-1 response in melanoma. Study information: Patients received intravenous nivolumab, 3 mg/kg, every 2 weeks. Anti-PD-1 was first-line therapy for about 50% of the 13 patients.

In germline, CDR1 is MNHEY, CDR2 SMNVEV (reference sequence). The CDR3 is made up of 12 amino acids. General study results and limits: No tumor material was available, so peptide assays assessed reactivity. Most experiments lacked replicates.

Four subsets defined by PD-1 and/or TIGIT were sorted from live CD3+CD8+TCRalphabeta+ cells. The QIAseq Immune Repertoire TCR panel built the libraries from around 15 ng of total RNA. One entry per CDR3 protein, called by TCRdb with MiXCR from the reads. Among fewer than 650 distinct CDR3 sequences listed, less than 7% were seen once. By sample share, this clonotype is large (0.1 to 1%). The antigen remains unidentified. At one end, the junction sequence differs from germline, possibly due to a read error. The receptor was derived from a human donor with melanoma. The chain is built from TRBV27 and TRBJ2-7; TRBD1 is a possible D gene (6 bases). The sample here was CD8+ T cells from PBMCs, taken at baseline or after one month of anti-PD-1 therapy (not recorded which). CDR3 sequence reads: CASKRTAYEHYF. The CDR3 region has the DNA TGTGCCAGCAAACGGACAGCCTACGAGCATTACTTC.